This passage covers 2 T cell receptor beta chains from one sample sequenced in a study of sequential checkpoint blockade in melanoma. The treatment was: randomized to nivolumab then ipilimumab (arm A) or the reverse (arm B). Method: immunoSEQ multiplex PCR; TCRdb's copy keeps in-frame clones and lacks some. The sample lists more than 9,500 clones; 77% were seen once. Sample: CD8+ T cells sorted from blood (inferred from file names), taken from a patient given nivolumab and ipilimumab in sequence. Receptors were obtained from a human donor with melanoma.

The chain combines TRBV19 with TRBJ2-1, with 11 bases lining up with TRBD1. Germline CDR1 LNHDA, CDR2 SQIVND (reference sequence). The CDR3 covers 15 residues. Germline trimming cut 5 bases from V and 3 bases from J; bases unmatched to any gene: 3. The CDR3 is CASSAGTGGYNEQFF. Written as DNA, the CDR3 is TGTGCCAGTAGTGCCGGGACAGGGGGCTACAATGAGCAGTTCTTC.

The chain couples TRBV7-9 to TRBJ2-5; the match to TRBD2 covers 8 bases. Germline assignment: CDR1 SEHNR and CDR2 FQNEAQ (reference sequence). This CDR3 has 14 amino acids. J was trimmed by 4 bases and V by 4 bases; bases with no gene match: 5. The CDR3 nucleotides read TGTGCCAGCAGCTCGTCCGGGACTAGAGAGACCCAGTACTTC. Residues: CASSSSGTRETQYF.